Below are 28 T cell receptor beta chains sequenced from a single sample in a study of OX40 agonist ivuxolimab in advanced cancers. Repertoires were generated with immunoSEQ multiplex PCR, while TCRdb's copy carries only in-frame clones and drops some. The repertoire consists of about 67,000 clones, with around nine tenths occurring once and the leading ten covering approximately 0.25%. The input for sequencing was CD4+ or CD8+ T cells sorted from blood, taken in a trial of the OX40 agonist ivuxolimab. The receptors stem from an adult with an advanced solid tumor such as melanoma, head and neck, liver or kidney cancer.

The chain combines TRBV6-1 with TRBJ1-4; D remains ambiguous. Germline-derived CDR1 and CDR2 are MNHNS and SASEGT. Trimming pared 4 bases from V and 5 bases from J, leaving 11 bases between. This CDR3 contains 14 residues. The CDR3 DNA reads TGTGCCAGCAGTGCGGCGGCGGGAAATGAAAAACTGTTTTTT. This gives the protein CASSAAAGNEKLFF.

The chain uses TRBV5-1 and TRBJ2-5; possible D gene TRBD2, 6 bases. V lost 2 bases and J 8 bases, leaving 13 bases between the germline ends. This CDR3 has 13 amino acids. Looked up from germline, CDR1 is SGHRS and CDR2 is YFSETQ. CDR3 loop: CASSFGGTGTQYF. DNA for the CDR3: TGCGCCAGCAGCTTCGGCGGGACGGGAACCCAGTACTTC.

V and J are TRBV5-1 and TRBJ2-2; D is perhaps TRBD1 or TRBD2 (6 bases each). The V end lost 0 bases, the J end lost 2 bases, and 11 bases lay between the germline ends. Germline V gene lookup returns CDR1 SGHRS and CDR2 YFSETQ. The CDR3 is 16 residues long. The CDR3 DNA reads TGCGCCAGCAGCTTGGGGCCCGGGGGCAACACCGGGGAGCTGTTTTTT. Translation gives CASSLGPGGNTGELFF.

The chain is built from TRBV2 and TRBJ2-7; 7 positions agree with TRBD2. This CDR3 has 14 amino acids. The germline V gene encodes CDR1 SNHLY and CDR2 FYNNEI. Germline trimming cut 6 bases from V and 5 bases from J; bases unmatched to any gene: 10. CDR3 nucleotide sequence: TGTGCCAGCAGCGAACGAGCGGGACCCCACGAGCAGTACTTC. Protein product: CASSERAGPHEQYF.

This sequence joins TRBV6-1 and TRBJ1-1, with TRBD1 identical over 7 bases. The germline V gene encodes CDR1 MNHNS and CDR2 SASEGT. The junction had 7 bases not matched to a gene; V was cut back by 9 bases and J by 0 bases. There are 14 residues in the CDR3. For the CDR3, the DNA is TGTGCCAGTCGGGACAGCTCCATGAACACTGAAGCTTTCTTT. It yields the protein CASRDSSMNTEAFF.

Regarding this clone: The same CDR3 arises from other DNA sequences in this sample as well. This chain uses TRBV18 with TRBJ1-5; D is uncertain. Germline V gene data show CDR1 as KGHSH and CDR2 as LQKENI. The germline V and J ends were trimmed by 1 base and 4 bases, with 5 bases remaining between them. There are 13 residues in the CDR3. The DNA of the CDR3 is TGTGCCAGCTCACCACAAGAGAATCAGCCCCAGCATTTT. It yields the protein CASSPQENQPQHF.

This rearrangement joins TRBV28 to TRBJ2-2, with D unresolved. Trimming left V 7 bases short and J 1 base short, with 4 bases between. The germline V gene encodes CDR1 MDHEN and CDR2 SYDVKM. This CDR3 contains 12 residues. CDR3 nucleotides: TGTGCCAGCAAGGAGAACACCGGGGAGCTGTTTTTT. It codes for CASKENTGELFF.

The gene calls are TRBV28 and TRBJ2-1; D not resolved. The CDR3 has 18 amino acids. V lost 10 bases and J lost 3, with 28 bases in between. Germline CDR1 and CDR2: MDHEN and SYDVKM. CDR3 loop: CATLEERRRVAGYNEQFF. The CDR3, as DNA: TGTGCCACCTTAGAAGAAAGGCGGAGAGTTGCCGGCTACAATGAGCAGTTCTTC.

This sequence joins TRBV27 and TRBJ2-2, with 12 positions matching TRBD1. Germline V lookup: CDR1 MNHEY, CDR2 SMNVEV (reference sequence). This CDR3 spans 18 amino acids. V was pared by 7 bases and J by 4 bases, with 13 bases of the junction left unmatched. For the CDR3, the DNA is TGTGCCAGCACCAAACCGGGACAGGGGGCGCCGGGCACCGGGGAGCTGTTTTTT. Protein product: CASTKPGQGAPGTGELFF.

The chain carries TRBV7-2 and TRBJ2-2; 8 bases align to TRBD2. The V gene end was trimmed by 2 bases and the J gene end by 3 bases; junction bases not matched to a gene: 5. The CDR3 totals 16 residues. Germline-derived CDR1 and CDR2 are SGHTA and FQGNSA. CDR3 residues: CASSLLAGGDTGELFF. For the CDR3, the DNA is TGTGCCAGCAGCTTATTGGCGGGAGGAGACACCGGGGAGCTGTTTTTT.

V gene TRBV5-1 combines with J gene TRBJ1-6, with 7 bases matching TRBD1. CDR1 and CDR2 from the germline V gene are SGHRS and YFSETQ. The CDR3 extends over 16 amino acids. Losses at the gene ends were 0 bases for V and 8 bases for J; bases not matched to a gene: 8. CDR3 nucleotides: TGCGCCAGCAGCTTGGCCGAGAGACAGGGTCATTCACCCCTCCACTTT. It yields the protein CASSLAERQGHSPLHF.

The chain carries TRBV5-4 and TRBJ2-5; D is ambiguous. V dropped 0 bases and J dropped 5 bases, with 8 bases sitting between them. The CDR3 runs 13 residues. Germline CDR1 reads SGHNT; CDR2 reads YYREEE (reference sequence). CDR3: CASSLGGVETQYF. The CDR3 nucleotides read TGTGCCAGCAGCTTGGGTGGGGTGGAGACCCAGTACTTC.

This clone was detected only once. The V call is TRBV10-3, the J call TRBJ1-1, with unresolved D. The CDR3 covers 16 residues. The germline V gene has CDR1 ENHRY and CDR2 SYGVKD. Between the trimmed V and J ends, which lost 8 bases and 1 base, there was a span of 20 bases. Written as DNA, the CDR3 is TGTGCCATCGGAAGTGTGAGCCCATGGGGGAACACTGAAGCTTTCTTT. This translates into CAIGSVSPWGNTEAFF.

This clone came up a few times. V gene TRBV13 combines with J gene TRBJ1-5; 10 bases line up with TRBD1. This CDR3 has 14 residues. Germline V gene lookup returns CDR1 PRHDT and CDR2 FYEKMQ (reference sequence). The V segment lost 0 bases and the J segment 7 bases; nucleotides outside the gene matches: 0. In nucleotides, the CDR3 is TGTGCCAGCAGCTTAGGGGACAGGGGGCAGCCCCAGCATTTT. As protein: CASSLGDRGQPQHF.

The rearrangement links TRBV19 to TRBJ2-7; 7 bases fit TRBD1. The CDR3 sequence is 15 residues long. J lost 5 bases, V lost 5 bases, and 12 bases had no gene match. The germline CDR1 and CDR2 sequences are LNHDA and SQIVND (reference sequence). The CDR3 coding sequence is TGTGCCAGTAGTTTGGGGTGGGGACAGTCCCACGAGCAGTACTTC. It yields the protein CASSLGWGQSHEQYF.

This clone was counted a single time. The rearrangement uses TRBV6-5 and TRBJ2-7; unclear D gene. The CDR3 covers 13 residues. Germline CDR1 and CDR2: MNHEY and SVGAGI. Trimming took 5 bases from V and 3 from J, leaving 11 bases between them. The CDR3 here is CASSNRANYEQYF. The CDR3, as DNA: TGTGCCAGCAGTAACCGGGCTAACTACGAGCAGTACTTC.

CDR3 sequence (DNA): TGCGCCAGCAGCGAAGTCCCAGGACTATACACCGGGGAGCTGTTTTTT. Translation: CASSEVPGLYTGELFF. The chain recombines TRBV4-1 with TRBJ2-2, with a tentative D call TRBD2 (6 bases). This CDR3 has 16 residues. CDR1 is MGHRA, CDR2 YSYEKL, per germline. V was pared by 5 bases and J by 3 bases, with 16 bases between.

The chain recombines TRBV5-5 with TRBJ2-5; the match to TRBD2 covers 7 bases. The germline V gene encodes CDR1 SGHKS and CDR2 YYEKEE (reference sequence). V dropped 4 bases and J dropped 4; count of bases not matched to a gene: 16. The CDR3 runs to 17 residues. The CDR3 DNA reads TGTGCCAGCAGCCGTGAAATAAGGTCCCGCGGGGGAGAGACCCAGTACTTC. Translated: CASSREIRSRGGETQYF. Full variable domain (outside the CDR3, taken from reference TRBV5-5 and TRBJ2-5): DAGVTQSPTHLIKTRGQQVTLRCSPISGHKSVSWYQQVLGQGPQFIFQYYEKEERGRGNFPDRFSARQFPNYSSELNVNALLLGDSALYLCASSREIRSRGGETQYFGPGTRLLVL.

This clone was picked up one time. The chain has TRBV7-2 and TRBJ2-1; TRBD2 matches at 9 bases. This CDR3 is 14 amino acids long. Germline CDR1 reads SGHTA; CDR2 reads FQGNSA. Trimming took 10 bases from V and 8 from J; bases not matched to a gene: 12. The CDR3 region is CAISGTSISYEQFF. The CDR3 DNA follows: TGTGCCATTTCCGGGACTAGCATCTCCTATGAGCAGTTCTTC. The full variable domain, its missing parts supplied by reference TRBV7-2 and TRBJ2-1, is GAGVSQSPSNKVTEKGKDVELRCDPISGHTALYWYRQSLGQGLEFLIYFQGNSAPDKSGLPSDRFSAERTGGSVSTLTIQRTQQEDSAVYLCAISGTSISYEQFFGPGTRLTVL.

This chain joins TRBV5-4 and TRBJ2-2, with D possibly being TRBD2 (5 bases). Trimming took 3 bases from V and 0 from J, leaving 12 bases between them. The CDR3 contains 16 residues. The germline gives CDR1 SGHNT, CDR2 YYREEE (reference sequence). The CDR3 nucleotides read TGTGCCAGCAGCTGGCGGACTCAAACGAACACCGGGGAGCTGTTTTTT. It translates to CASSWRTQTNTGELFF.

The chain has TRBV15 and TRBJ2-7, with a possible D match to TRBD2 (6 bases). There are 12 residues in the CDR3. Looked up from germline, CDR1 is LNHNV and CDR2 is YYDKDF (reference sequence). V lost 5 bases and J 3 bases, leaving 8 bases between the germline ends. CDR3 sequence reads: CATSSGVYEQYF. In nucleotides, the CDR3 is TGTGCCACCAGCTCGGGGGTCTACGAGCAGTACTTC.

The chain uses TRBV21-1 and TRBJ1-5; whether TRBD1, the table's D call, matches the DNA was not checked. TRBV21-1 represents a pseudogene. The CDR3 is 19 residues long. CDR3 sequence: CASSRSTGKDYSGNQPQHF. The CDR3 DNA sequence: TGTGCCAGCAGCAGGTCTACAGGGAAAGACTATAGTGGGAATCAGCCCCAGCATTTT.

The rearrangement links TRBV7-9 to TRBJ2-2; TRBD2 matches at 10 bases. Germline CDR1 is SEHNR and CDR2 is FQNEAQ (reference sequence). This CDR3 has 13 amino acids. The ends lost 9 bases at V and 5 bases at J; junction bases unmatched: 3. CDR3 in amino acids: CARGLAQTGELFF. CDR3 DNA: TGTGCCAGGGGACTAGCGCAAACCGGGGAGCTGTTTTTT.

The chain couples TRBV19 to TRBJ2-3, with D unclear. Germline-derived CDR1 and CDR2 are LNHDA and SQIVND (reference sequence). Trimming removed 5 bases at V and 6 bases at J, with 9 bases between. CDR3 length: 12 amino acids. The CDR3 sequence is CASSARRDTQYF. The CDR3 DNA follows: TGTGCCAGTAGTGCCCGAAGGGATACGCAGTATTTT.

This clone is a singleton in its sample. The genes are TRBV7-6 and TRBJ2-1; D possibly corresponds to TRBD2 (6 bases). Germline CDR1 and CDR2: SGHVS and FNYEAQ. V was clipped by 1 base and J by 2 bases, with 15 bases between them. This CDR3 comprises 17 residues. This CDR3 is CASSLDGLASPYNEQFF. The CDR3 nucleotides read TGTGCCAGCAGCTTAGATGGGCTAGCGAGCCCCTACAATGAGCAGTTCTTC.

V gene TRBV29-1 combines with J gene TRBJ2-7, with a weak D call TRBD1 (5 bases). CDR3 length: 13 residues. Trimming stripped 3 bases from V and 0 bases from J, with 9 bases between. The germline V gene has CDR1 SQVTM and CDR2 ANQGSEA. CDR3 nucleotides: TGCAGCGTTGAGCCGGACAACTCCTACGAGCAGTACTTC. Its translation: CSVEPDNSYEQYF.

The V and J genes are TRBV6-6 and TRBJ2-7; TRBD2 agrees at 12 bases. Trimming cost V 8 bases and J 6 bases; bases outside gene matches: 2. Germline V CDR1 and CDR2: MNHNY, SVGAGI (reference sequence). This CDR3 has 12 amino acids. The CDR3 loop reads CASSGLAGEQYF. CDR3 nucleotide sequence: TGTGCCAGCTCGGGACTAGCGGGCGAGCAGTACTTC.

The gene calls are TRBV15 and TRBJ2-1; 8 bases match TRBD2. V lost 8 bases and J lost 7; bases outside the gene matches: 13. CDR3 length: 15 residues. The germline V gene has CDR1 LNHNV and CDR2 YYDKDF (reference sequence). CDR3 protein: CATGPRTSIENEQFF. CDR3 sequence (DNA): TGTGCCACCGGGCCCCGGACTAGCATAGAGAATGAGCAGTTCTTC.